This is a list of T cell receptor beta chains from one sample in a study of blood T cells in healthy people across ages. Via MiXCR, TCRdb re-called the 5' RACE reads, giving one row per CDR3 protein. Among roughly 1,800,000 distinct CDR3 sequences, around half were seen once, and the ten largest hold around 2.1%. The sample taken for sequencing was blood. The source of these receptors is a woman aged 40-49 years in good health. The CDR3 runs from the conserved cysteine through the conserved F or W. A D gene is named only where the DNA matches it firmly. Part of the rows lack a size; the others show once, few, many or a class for expanded clones.

clone size,J gene,V gene,D gene,CDR3 protein,CDR3 DNA
-,TRBJ1-2,TRBV28,TRBD1,CASRGAGTGTYGYTF,TGTGCCAGCCGGGGAGCCGGGACAGGGACCTATGGCTACACCTTC
-,TRBJ2-1,TRBV4-1,TRBD2,CASSQMPSGGASYNEQFF,TGCGCCAGCAGCCAAATGCCTAGCGGGGGGGCATCCTACAATGAGCAGTTCTTC
-,TRBJ2-7,TRBV6-2/TRBV6-3,TRBD2,CASSYGLAEYEQYF,TGTGCCAGCAGTTACGGACTAGCCGAATACGAGCAGTACTTC
-,TRBJ2-1,TRBV20-1,TRBD2,CSAIAGTSYEQFF,TGCAGTGCGATAGCCGGGACTAGCTATGAGCAGTTCTTC
-,TRBJ2-7,TRBV27,-,CASSRDRYSYNEQYF,TGTGCCAGCAGCCGTGACAGGTACTCCTACAATGAGCAGTACTTC
-,TRBJ1-1,TRBV7-3,TRBD1,CASSPSGTDNTEAFF,TGTGCCAGCAGCCCATCCGGGACAGATAACACTGAAGCTTTCTTT
-,TRBJ2-3,TRBV3-1,-,CASSLGRDKREQYF,TGTGCCAGCAGCCTCGGACGGGACAAGCGGGAGCAGTATTTT
few,TRBJ2-7,TRBV20-1,-,CSARVGIDYEQYF,TGCAGTGCTAGAGTCGGGATCGACTACGAGCAGTACTTC
few,TRBJ1-1,TRBV7-2,-,CASSQNRPSEAFF,TGTGCCAGCAGCCAAAACAGGCCCTCCGAAGCTTTCTTT
few,TRBJ2-1,TRBV20-1,TRBD2,CSARDRGGANNEQFF,TGCAGTGCTAGAGACCGCGGGGGGGCGAACAATGAGCAGTTCTTC
many,TRBJ2-3,TRBV4-3,TRBD2,CASSQELAGGTDTQYF,TGCGCCAGCAGCCAAGAGCTAGCGGGGGGCACAGATACGCAGTATTTT
-,TRBJ2-3,TRBV28,-,CASSLTGNPSTDTQYF,TGTGCCAGCAGTTTGACGGGGAACCCGAGCACAGATACGCAGTATTTT
-,TRBJ2-7,TRBV10-3,TRBD1,CAISVSPGQGISYEQYF,TGTGCCATCAGTGTATCCCCGGGACAGGGGATTTCCTACGAGCAGTACTTC
once,TRBJ2-7,TRBV7-2,TRBD1,CASSPRPPGTGGYNEQYF,TGTGCCAGCAGTCCTCGCCCCCCCGGGACAGGGGGATACAATGAGCAGTACTTC
-,TRBJ2-3,TRBV20-1,-,CSARLREGTFSDTQYF,TGCAGTGCCAGACTACGCGAGGGGACATTCAGCGATACGCAGTATTTT
few,TRBJ2-5,TRBV9,TRBD2,CASSTPLAGGTETQYF,TGTGCCAGCAGCACCCCACTAGCGGGGGGCACAGAGACCCAGTACTTC
-,TRBJ2-5,TRBV7-8,-,CASSLGGVGQEAQYF,TGTGCCAGCAGCTTAGGAGGGGTGGGTCAAGAGGCCCAGTACTTC
-,TRBJ2-1,TRBV7-2,TRBD2,CASSLSRSGRGLNEQFF,TGTGCCAGCAGCTTAAGTCGATCTGGGAGGGGCCTAAATGAGCAGTTCTTC
-,TRBJ2-7,TRBV2,TRBD2,CASRVRLAGVYEQYF,TGTGCCAGCAGGGTAAGGCTAGCGGGAGTCTACGAGCAGTACTTC
-,TRBJ2-5,TRBV6-6,TRBD1,CASRWDRGRETQYF,TGTGCCAGCAGATGGGACAGGGGGCGAGAGACCCAGTACTTC
few,TRBJ2-1,TRBV24-1,-,CATSGPGEGTYNEQFF,TGTGCCACCAGTGGACCAGGCGAGGGGACCTACAATGAGCAGTTCTTC
few,TRBJ2-4,TRBV7-9,TRBD1,CASSQGGQGAKNIQYF,TGTGCCAGCAGCCAAGGGGGACAGGGGGCCAAAAACATTCAGTACTTC
few,TRBJ2-5,TRBV20-1,TRBD1,CSAPGTAQETQYF,TGCAGTGCTCCCGGGACAGCACAAGAGACCCAGTACTTC
few,TRBJ2-1,TRBV29-1,-,CSVELPRGYNEQFF,TGCAGCGTTGAGCTCCCTAGAGGCTACAATGAGCAGTTCTTC
-,TRBJ2-7,TRBV7-8,TRBD2,CASSLRLAGDHEQYF,TGTGCCAGCAGCTTACGACTAGCGGGGGACCACGAGCAGTACTTC